This passage covers 9 T cell receptor beta chains from one sample sequenced in a study of Ad26.COV2.S vaccination and SARS-CoV-2 variants. The protocol was immunoSEQ multiplex PCR, while the TCRdb copy is restricted to in-frame clones and leaves out a portion. The sample has about 400,000 clones; over 75% are singletons. Treatment noted: around 19 received Ad26.COV2.S at low or high dose, single or two shots; about 5 received placebo; per-sample allocation not given. Sampling happened 63 days after the first vaccine or placebo injection. The specimen comprised peripheral blood, sampled in a trial of Ad26.COV2.S vaccine versus placebo. All receptors derive from a person between 18 and 60 years old who received the Ad26.COV2.S COVID-19 vaccine or a placebo.

About this clone: The junction departs from the called germline gene at one end, perhaps through a read error. CDR3 protein: CASSPSTMQPGGTQYF. The DNA for the CDR3 is TGTGCTAGCAGCCCGAGTACGATGCAGCCCGGGGGGACCCAGTACTTC. This rearrangement joins TRBV7-7 to TRBJ2-5, with D tentatively TRBD2 (6 bases). Per germline, CDR1 SSHAT and CDR2 FNYEAQ (reference sequence). The CDR3 is made up of 16 amino acids.

V usage is TRBV5-1 and J usage is TRBJ1-2, with a weak D call TRBD1 (5 bases). The CDR3 has 15 residues. The V end was cut by 0 bases, the J end by 4 bases, with 13 bases between. The V gene's germline CDR1 is SGHRS and CDR2 YFSETQ. DNA of the CDR3: TGCGCCAGCAGCTTGGCCGAAGGGGCTTCCTATGGCTACACCTTC. As protein: CASSLAEGASYGYTF.

The V call is TRBV27, the J call TRBJ1-4, with TRBD1 as a possible D gene (5 bases). The V gene lost 6 bases and the J gene lost 4 bases, with 15 bases spanning the gap. The germline V gene has CDR1 MNHEY and CDR2 SMNVEV (reference sequence). The CDR3 extends over 15 amino acids. The CDR3 bases are TGTGCCAGCAGCTCAACCGGGACCCTTAATGAAAAACTGTTTTTT. Protein sequence: CASSSTGTLNEKLFF.

The V and J genes are TRBV28 and TRBJ1-4; 9 nucleotides align to TRBD1. The CDR3 spans 17 residues. Germline CDR1 reads MDHEN; CDR2 reads SYDVKM. V was pared by 3 bases and J by 2 bases, with 7 bases of the junction left unmatched. The CDR3 DNA is TGTGCCAGCAGTTTCCTGGACAGGGGATGGACTAATGAAAAACTGTTTTTT. It specifies CASSFLDRGWTNEKLFF.

This clone was found a few times. The rearrangement joins TRBV5-7 to TRBJ1-6; D uncertain. TRBV5-7 is identified as an open reading frame with a role that is uncertain. The V end was cut by 2 bases, the J end by 10 bases, with 13 bases between. The CDR3 extends over 14 amino acids. For the CDR3, the DNA is TGTGCCAGCAGCTTAAGGGAGTGTGAATCACCCCTCCACTTT. Translated, it gives CASSLRECESPLHF.

The V gene is TRBV7-3, the J gene TRBJ2-3; TRBD2 is a possible D gene (6 bases). V was pared by 4 bases and J by 0 bases, with 8 bases between. Germline CDR1 reads SGHTA; CDR2 reads FQGTGA. There are 14 residues in the CDR3. The CDR3 spells CASSSSGSTDTQYF. CDR3 sequence (DNA): TGTGCCAGCAGCTCAAGCGGGAGCACAGATACGCAGTATTTT.

The chain recombines TRBV28 with TRBJ1-1, with D possibly matching TRBD1 (5 bases). The V gene lost 9 bases and the J gene lost 4 bases, with 9 bases spanning the gap. The CDR3 spans 11 residues. Germline CDR1 is MDHEN and CDR2 is SYDVKM. The CDR3 coding sequence is TGTGCCAGTACCGGGGGCACTGAAGCTTTCTTT. Encoded protein: CASTGGTEAFF.

The chain couples TRBV28 to TRBJ1-2; no reliable D call. Germline CDR1 reads MDHEN; CDR2 reads SYDVKM. V was cut by 6 bases and J by 5 bases, with 7 bases left in between. There are 11 residues in the CDR3. The CDR3 sequence is CASRGGYGYTF. In DNA, the CDR3 is TGTGCCAGCAGAGGAGGGTATGGCTACACCTTC.

This clone has a handful of counts. This chain joins TRBV19 and TRBJ1-6; D is uncertain. CDR3 length: 14 residues. From germline, CDR1 is LNHDA and CDR2 SQIVND (reference sequence). V gave up 3 bases and J gave up 0 bases, with 3 bases separating them. The CDR3 DNA follows: TGTGCCAGTAGTATGAGCTCCTATAATTCACCCCTCCACTTT. It specifies CASSMSSYNSPLHF. The complete variable domain, with remaining parts taken from reference TRBV19 and TRBJ1-6, reads DGGITQSPKYLFRKEGQNVTLSCEQNLNHDAMYWYRQDPGQGLRLIYYSQIVNDFQKGDIAEGYSVSREKKESFPLTVTSAQKNPTAFYLCASSMSSYNSPLHFGNGTRLTVT.